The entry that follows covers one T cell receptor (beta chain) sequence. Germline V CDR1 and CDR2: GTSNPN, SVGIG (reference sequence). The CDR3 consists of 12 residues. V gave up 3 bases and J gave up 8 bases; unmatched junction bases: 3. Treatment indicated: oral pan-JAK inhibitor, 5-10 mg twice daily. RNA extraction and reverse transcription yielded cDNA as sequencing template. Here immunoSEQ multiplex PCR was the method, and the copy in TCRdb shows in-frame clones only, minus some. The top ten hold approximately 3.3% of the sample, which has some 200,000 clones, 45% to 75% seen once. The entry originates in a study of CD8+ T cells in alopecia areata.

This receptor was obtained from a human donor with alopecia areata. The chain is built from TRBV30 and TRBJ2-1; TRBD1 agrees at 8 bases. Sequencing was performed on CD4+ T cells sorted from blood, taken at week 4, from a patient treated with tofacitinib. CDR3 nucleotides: TGTGCCTGGAGCGCAGGGGGCTATGAGCAGTTCTTC. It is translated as CAWSAGGYEQFF.